Below are 11 T cell receptor beta chains sequenced from a single sample in a study of blood T cell repertoires in COVID-19. Clones were sequenced by immunoSEQ multiplex PCR, and TCRdb holds only the in-frame ones, with some missing. The data hold 55,000 to 75,000 clones, with 80% to 90% observed a single time. Sequencing was done on a sample of peripheral blood. Receptors originate from a human donor in a cohort sampled during active COVID-19.

The rearrangement joins TRBV3-1 (or the pseudogene TRBV3-2) to TRBJ2-1; 11 nucleotides agree with TRBD2. Germline V lookup: CDR1 LGHDT, CDR2 YNNKEL (reference sequence). The V gene end was trimmed by 4 bases and the J gene end by 5 bases; junction bases not matched to a gene: 13. The CDR3 is 18 amino acids. The CDR3 nucleotides are TGTGCCAGCAGCCCAGTCGATGTCTTAGCGGGAGGGGACAATGAGCAGTTCTTC. Its translation is CASSPVDVLAGGDNEQFF.

The V gene is TRBV7-2, the J gene TRBJ2-7, with D maybe TRBD1 (5 bases). CDR3 length equals 14 residues. Germline assignment: CDR1 SGHTA and CDR2 FQGNSA. Trimming removed 7 bases from V and 3 bases from J, with 16 bases in between. The CDR3 loop reads CASNPQGPGYEQYF. Written as DNA, the CDR3 is TGTGCCAGCAACCCCCAGGGTCCGGGCTACGAGCAGTACTTC.

The chain uses TRBV4-1 and TRBJ1-6; 7 nucleotides agree with TRBD1. The J segment lost 2 bases and the V segment lost 4 bases, leaving 5 bases of the junction unmatched. CDR1 is MGHRA, CDR2 YSYEKL, per germline. The CDR3 runs to 16 residues. The CDR3 loop is CASSLQGGTYNSPLHF. DNA for the CDR3: TGCGCCAGCAGCCTCCAAGGGGGCACCTATAATTCACCCCTCCACTTT.

The chain combines TRBV7-8 with TRBJ1-3; possible D gene TRBD1, 5 bases. CDR1 and CDR2 (germline): SGHVS, FQNEAQ. The CDR3 length is 17 residues. V was cut by 4 bases and J by 0 bases, with 16 bases left in between. The CDR3 DNA is TGTGCCAGCAGCTCGACGCCCTTCGGGGGCTCTGGAAACACCATATATTTT. It codes for CASSSTPFGGSGNTIYF.

The V and J genes are TRBV29-1 and TRBJ1-1; D is possibly TRBD1 (5 bases). Trimming removed 3 bases from V and 0 bases from J, with 8 bases in between. Germline V gene sequence: CDR1 SQVTM, CDR2 ANQGSEA. This CDR3 is 13 amino acids long. CDR3 amino acids: CSVEVTVNTEAFF. CDR3 in DNA: TGCAGCGTTGAGGTGACAGTGAACACTGAAGCTTTCTTT.

The chain recombines TRBV14 with TRBJ2-5, with D possibly matching TRBD2 (6 bases). CDR1 is SGHDN, CDR2 FVKESK, per germline. The ends were cut back, 6 bases at V and 0 bases at J, with 20 bases in the middle. This CDR3 has 17 amino acids. The chain's CDR3 is CASSLGRFSGHQETQYF. The CDR3 DNA reads as TGTGCCAGCAGTCTTGGGCGGTTTAGCGGCCACCAAGAGACCCAGTACTTC.

This chain connects TRBV5-8 to TRBJ2-1; possibly TRBD1 for D (5 bases). The CDR3 covers 14 residues. Germline CDR1 and CDR2: SGHTS and YDEGEE. With 0 bases removed from V and 7 bases from J, the gap between germline ends came to 11 bases. The CDR3 here is CASSLAPAGNEQFF. DNA of the CDR3: TGTGCCAGCAGCTTGGCCCCCGCAGGGAATGAGCAGTTCTTC.

The chain joins TRBV7-8 to TRBJ1-1, with TRBD1 as a possible D gene (5 bases). V shed 5 bases and J shed 4 bases, with 11 bases lying between them. Germline V gives CDR1 SGHVS, CDR2 FQNEAQ. The CDR3 loop spans 13 amino acids. CDR3 residues: CASSQMGGTEAFF. As DNA, the CDR3 is TGTGCCAGCAGCCAAATGGGGGGCACTGAAGCTTTCTTT.

This clone has a handful of counts. This sequence joins TRBV5-1 and TRBJ1-4; weak D call: TRBD1 (6 bases). V lost 0 bases and J 11 bases, leaving 8 bases between the germline ends. Looked up from germline, CDR1 is SGHRS and CDR2 is YFSETQ. The CDR3 consists of 12 residues. The CDR3 nucleotides are TGCGCCAGCAGCTTGGCAGGGGAGAAACTGTTTTTT. It yields the protein CASSLAGEKLFF.

The gene calls are TRBV5-1 and TRBJ1-5, with D unresolved. V was cut by 0 bases and J by 2 bases, with 6 bases left in between. Germline V gene lookup returns CDR1 SGHRS and CDR2 YFSETQ. The CDR3 is made up of 14 amino acids. The CDR3 region has the DNA TGCGCCAGCAGCTTGGATGGAGGCAATCAGCCCCAGCATTTT. This sequence encodes CASSLDGGNQPQHF.

The rearrangement uses TRBV11-3 and TRBJ1-1; D is ambiguous. V was pared by 4 bases and J by 11 bases, with 11 bases between. CDR1 SGHNT and CDR2 YENEEA come from the germline V gene. The CDR3 runs to 11 residues. The CDR3 bases are TGTGCCAGCAGCTCAGGAGGTGAGGCTTTCTTT. This encodes CASSSGGEAFF.